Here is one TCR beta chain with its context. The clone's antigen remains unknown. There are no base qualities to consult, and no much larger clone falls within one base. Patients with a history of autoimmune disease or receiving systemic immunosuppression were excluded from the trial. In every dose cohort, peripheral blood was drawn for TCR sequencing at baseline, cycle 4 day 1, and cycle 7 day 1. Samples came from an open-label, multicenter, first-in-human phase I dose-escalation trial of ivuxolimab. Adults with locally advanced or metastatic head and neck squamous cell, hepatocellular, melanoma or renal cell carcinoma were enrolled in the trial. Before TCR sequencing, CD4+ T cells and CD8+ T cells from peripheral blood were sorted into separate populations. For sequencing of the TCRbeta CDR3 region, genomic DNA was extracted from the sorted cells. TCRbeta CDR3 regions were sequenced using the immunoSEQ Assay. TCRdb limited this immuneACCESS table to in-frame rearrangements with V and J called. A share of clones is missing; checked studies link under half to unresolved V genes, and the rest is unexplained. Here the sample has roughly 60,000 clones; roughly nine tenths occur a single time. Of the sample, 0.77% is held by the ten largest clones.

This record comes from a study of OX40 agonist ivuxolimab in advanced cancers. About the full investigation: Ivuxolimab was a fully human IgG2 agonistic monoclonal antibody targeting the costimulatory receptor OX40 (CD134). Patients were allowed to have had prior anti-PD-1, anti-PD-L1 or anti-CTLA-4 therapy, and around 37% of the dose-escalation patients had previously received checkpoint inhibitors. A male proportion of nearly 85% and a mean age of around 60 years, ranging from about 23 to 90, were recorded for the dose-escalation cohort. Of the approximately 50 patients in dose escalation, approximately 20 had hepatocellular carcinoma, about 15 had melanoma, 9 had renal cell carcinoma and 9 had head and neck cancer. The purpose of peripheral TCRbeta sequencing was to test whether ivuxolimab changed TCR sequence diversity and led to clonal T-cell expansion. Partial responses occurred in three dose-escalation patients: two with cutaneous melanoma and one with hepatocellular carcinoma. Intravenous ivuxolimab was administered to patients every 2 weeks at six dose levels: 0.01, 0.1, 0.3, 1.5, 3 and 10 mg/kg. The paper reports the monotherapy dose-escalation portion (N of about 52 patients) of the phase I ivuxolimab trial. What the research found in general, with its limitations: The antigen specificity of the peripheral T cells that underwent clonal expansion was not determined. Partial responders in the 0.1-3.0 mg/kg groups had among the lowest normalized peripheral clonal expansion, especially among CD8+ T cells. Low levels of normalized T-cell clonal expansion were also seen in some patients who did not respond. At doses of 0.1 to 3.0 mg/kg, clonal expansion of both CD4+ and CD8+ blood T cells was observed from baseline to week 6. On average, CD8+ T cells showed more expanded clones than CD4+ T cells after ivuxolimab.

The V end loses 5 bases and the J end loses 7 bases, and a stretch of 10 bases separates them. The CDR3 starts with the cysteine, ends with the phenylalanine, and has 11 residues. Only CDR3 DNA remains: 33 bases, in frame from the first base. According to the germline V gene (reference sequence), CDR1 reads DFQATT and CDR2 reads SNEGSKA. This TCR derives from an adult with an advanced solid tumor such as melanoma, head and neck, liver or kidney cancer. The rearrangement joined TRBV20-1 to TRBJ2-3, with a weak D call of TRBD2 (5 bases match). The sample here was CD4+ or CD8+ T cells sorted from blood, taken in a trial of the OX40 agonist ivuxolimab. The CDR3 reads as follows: CSALASHTQYF. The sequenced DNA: TGCAGTGCTTTAGCGAGCCATACGCAGTATTTT.